What follows describes a single T cell receptor beta chain. Its antigen is not identified. This sample stems from a study of CXCR3-negative and CXCR3-positive naive CD8 T cells. The study, taken as a whole, reports: TRB CDR3s of CXCR3-positive naive cells were more hydrophobic than those of CXCR3-negative naive cells.

Germline loops: CDR1 MDHEN, CDR2 SYDVKM. The CDR3 is 15 amino acids. The libraries of TRB cDNA were prepared using 5' RACE with UMI labels. TCRdb re-called the 5' RACE reads; every CDR3 protein appears as one record, without DNA. The sample's table shows roughly 110,000 distinct CDR3 sequences. Sample: naive CXCR3+ CD8+ T cells from blood. Subset denoted: CD45RO-CCR7+CD27+CD95- naive CD8+ T cells expressing CXCR3 (TNR3+). This sequence originates from a human donor in good health. Some clones in this sample may be carry-over from other donors' samples. V is TRBV28 and J is TRBJ2-4; checking the TCRdb D call of TRBD2 is not possible without DNA. The CDR3 reads CASSLTEVAKNIQYF.